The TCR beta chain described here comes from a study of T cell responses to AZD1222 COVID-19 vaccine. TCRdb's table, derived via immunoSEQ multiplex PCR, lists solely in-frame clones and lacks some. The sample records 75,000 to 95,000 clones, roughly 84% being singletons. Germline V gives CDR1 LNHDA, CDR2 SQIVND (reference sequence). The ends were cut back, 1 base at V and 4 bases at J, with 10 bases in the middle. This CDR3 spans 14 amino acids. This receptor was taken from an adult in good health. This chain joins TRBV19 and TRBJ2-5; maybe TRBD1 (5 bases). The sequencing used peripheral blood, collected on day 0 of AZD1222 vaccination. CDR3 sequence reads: CASSIGGSLETQYF. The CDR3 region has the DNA TGTGCCAGTAGTATAGGGGGCAGCTTAGAGACCCAGTACTTC.